The rows below give T cell receptor beta chains drawn from one sample of a study of blood T cells in healthy people across ages. Via MiXCR, TCRdb re-called the 5' RACE reads, giving one row per CDR3 protein. The table records over 700,000 distinct CDR3 sequences, roughly 50% of them present only once. The source material was blood. The receptor source for this set is a man at least 80 years old in good health. Both conserved end residues are part of each CDR3. The order of the fields is V gene, D gene, J gene, CDR3 length, clone size, CDR3 protein, CDR3 DNA. D genes are given only for firm matches. Clone size appears in some rows only: once, few, many, or a class for an expanded clone.

v_call: TRBV4-1; d_call: -; j_call: TRBJ2-1; cdr3_length: 15; clone_size: -; cdr3_aa: CASSQVQTGGNEQFF; cdr3_nt: TGCGCCAGCAGCCAAGTCCAAACCGGGGGCAATGAGCAGTTCTTC
v_call: TRBV27; d_call: -; j_call: TRBJ1-4; cdr3_length: 12; clone_size: -; cdr3_aa: CASSQNRMELFF; cdr3_nt: TGTGCCAGCAGCCAAAATCGGATGGAACTGTTTTTT
v_call: TRBV7-2; d_call: -; j_call: TRBJ2-3; cdr3_length: 15; clone_size: few; cdr3_aa: CASSLSTHNTDTQYF; cdr3_nt: TGTGCCAGCAGCTTAAGTACGCATAACACAGATACGCAGTATTTT
v_call: TRBV7-3; d_call: -; j_call: TRBJ2-7; cdr3_length: 15; clone_size: -; cdr3_aa: CASSLMPGSSYEQYF; cdr3_nt: TGTGCCAGCAGCTTAATGCCGGGTAGCTCCTACGAGCAGTACTTC
v_call: TRBV20-1; d_call: -; j_call: TRBJ2-7; cdr3_length: 13; clone_size: -; cdr3_aa: CSASRDNLYEQYF; cdr3_nt: TGCAGTGCTAGTCGGGACAACCTCTACGAGCAGTACTTC
v_call: TRBV7-8; d_call: TRBD2; j_call: TRBJ2-7; cdr3_length: 16; clone_size: few; cdr3_aa: CASSLGLTSGRYEQYF; cdr3_nt: TGTGCCAGCAGCTTAGGGTTGACTAGCGGGAGATACGAGCAGTACTTC
v_call: TRBV2; d_call: -; j_call: TRBJ1-5; cdr3_length: 15; clone_size: few; cdr3_aa: CASSEVGGSNQPQHF; cdr3_nt: TGTGCCAGCAGTGAGGTCGGAGGGAGCAATCAGCCCCAGCATTTT
v_call: TRBV7-2; d_call: TRBD1; j_call: TRBJ2-7; cdr3_length: 15; clone_size: few; cdr3_aa: CASSLNRGNSYEQYF; cdr3_nt: TGTGCCAGCAGCTTAAACAGGGGGAACTCCTACGAGCAGTACTTC
v_call: TRBV4-1; d_call: -; j_call: TRBJ1-1; cdr3_length: 14; clone_size: -; cdr3_aa: CASSQVGLNTEAFF; cdr3_nt: TGCGCCAGCAGCCAAGTGGGGTTGAACACTGAAGCTTTCTTT
v_call: TRBV5-5; d_call: TRBD1; j_call: TRBJ1-2; cdr3_length: 14; clone_size: -; cdr3_aa: CASSPWDSNYGYTF; cdr3_nt: TGTGCCAGCAGCCCCTGGGACAGTAACTATGGCTACACCTTC
v_call: TRBV9; d_call: TRBD1; j_call: TRBJ2-2; cdr3_length: 17; clone_size: -; cdr3_aa: CASSVGAAGGFDGELFF; cdr3_nt: TGTGCCAGCAGCGTAGGGGCGGCAGGGGGCTTCGACGGGGAGCTGTTTTTT
v_call: TRBV12-5; d_call: TRBD2; j_call: TRBJ2-5; cdr3_length: 17; clone_size: few; cdr3_aa: CASGLVPTSGYQETQYF; cdr3_nt: TGTGCTAGTGGTTTGGTACCAACTAGCGGGTACCAAGAGACCCAGTACTTC
v_call: TRBV14; d_call: -; j_call: TRBJ1-6; cdr3_length: 12; clone_size: -; cdr3_aa: CASSQTPSPLHF; cdr3_nt: TGTGCCAGCAGCCAAACTCCTTCACCCCTCCACTTT
v_call: TRBV7-9; d_call: -; j_call: TRBJ1-1; cdr3_length: 15; clone_size: -; cdr3_aa: CASSLWAGPNTEAFF; cdr3_nt: TGTGCCAGCAGCTTATGGGCAGGGCCAAACACTGAAGCTTTCTTT
v_call: TRBV29-1; d_call: TRBD1; j_call: TRBJ1-2; cdr3_length: 11; clone_size: few; cdr3_aa: CSGWTGSGYTF; cdr3_nt: TGCAGCGGATGGACAGGGAGCGGCTACACCTTC
v_call: TRBV27; d_call: -; j_call: TRBJ2-1; cdr3_length: 16; clone_size: -; cdr3_aa: CASSPLAEVGYNEQFF; cdr3_nt: TGTGCCAGCAGTCCTTTAGCGGAAGTGGGCTACAATGAGCAGTTCTTC
v_call: TRBV29-1; d_call: -; j_call: TRBJ1-1; cdr3_length: 14; clone_size: -; cdr3_aa: CSVQPTLSNTEAFF; cdr3_nt: TGCAGCGTACAACCAACATTGTCGAACACTGAAGCTTTCTTT
v_call: TRBV2; d_call: TRBD2; j_call: TRBJ2-1; cdr3_length: 15; clone_size: -; cdr3_aa: CASSGGRGTYNEQFF; cdr3_nt: TGTGCCAGCAGTGGCGGGAGGGGCACCTACAATGAGCAGTTCTTC
v_call: TRBV6-1; d_call: TRBD2; j_call: TRBJ2-1; cdr3_length: 17; clone_size: few; cdr3_aa: CASSLGLAGDRANEQFF; cdr3_nt: TGTGCCAGCAGCCTTGGACTAGCGGGAGACAGGGCCAATGAGCAGTTCTTC
v_call: TRBV5-1; d_call: -; j_call: TRBJ1-1; cdr3_length: 14; clone_size: -; cdr3_aa: CASSPLGGLTEAFF; cdr3_nt: TGCGCCAGCAGCCCTCTGGGGGGTCTCACTGAAGCTTTCTTT
v_call: TRBV9; d_call: -; j_call: TRBJ2-3; cdr3_length: 14; clone_size: -; cdr3_aa: CASSVATTTDTQYF; cdr3_nt: TGTGCCAGCAGCGTAGCTACCACCACAGATACGCAGTATTTT
v_call: TRBV3-1; d_call: -; j_call: TRBJ2-6; cdr3_length: 16; clone_size: -; cdr3_aa: CASSQDRHSGANVLTF; cdr3_nt: TGTGCCAGCAGCCAAGATCGCCACTCTGGGGCCAACGTCCTGACTTTC
v_call: TRBV7-7; d_call: -; j_call: TRBJ2-4; cdr3_length: 11; clone_size: -; cdr3_aa: CARHVGNEQYF; cdr3_nt: TGTGCTAGACACGTAGGGAATGAGCAGTACTTC
v_call: TRBV10-3; d_call: -; j_call: TRBJ1-1; cdr3_length: 14; clone_size: -; cdr3_aa: CAISDIGSNTEAFF; cdr3_nt: TGTGCCATCAGTGATATAGGGTCGAACACCGAAGCTTTCTTT
v_call: TRBV7-9; d_call: -; j_call: TRBJ2-1; cdr3_length: 12; clone_size: -; cdr3_aa: CASNPPTNEQFF; cdr3_nt: TGTGCCAGCAATCCCCCCACCAATGAGCAGTTCTTC
v_call: TRBV10-3; d_call: TRBD2; j_call: TRBJ2-5; cdr3_length: 12; clone_size: -; cdr3_aa: CAITEGASGWYF; cdr3_nt: TGTGCCATCACCGAGGGTGCTAGCGGGTGGTACTTC
v_call: TRBV12-3/TRBV12-4; d_call: -; j_call: TRBJ2-5; cdr3_length: 14; clone_size: few; cdr3_aa: CASTPSGRGETQYF; cdr3_nt: TGTGCCAGCACCCCCTCCGGACGCGGAGAGACCCAGTACTTC